The present T cell receptor (beta chain) was sequenced within a study of blood T cell repertoires in COVID-19 (TCRdb year 2020). Context from the whole study: The collaborator samples originated in the United States, Italy and Spain and spanned the acute and convalescent phases of COVID-19. The prospective study material was composed of cDNA or gDNA derived from T cells, B-cell-depleted T cells, or PBMCs. Subjects who had been exposed to COVID-19, were actively infected with it, or had recovered from it provided the deeply sampled blood TCRbeta repertoires that made up the dataset. The repertoires were released in a freely available public database intended as a resource for research on the immune response to SARS-CoV-2. Samples came from the ongoing ImmuneRACE study (first 160 participants) plus 1,254 subjects from 6 global collaborators. Sample metadata almost always included a de-identified subject ID, COVID-19 status, age in years and sex. HLA class I and class II types, where available, came from metadata supplied by the sample provider rather than from assay-based typing. What the work shows at the level of the full study, not this receptor alone: Clinical and demographic metadata were provided uncurated, with the amount varying by source and participant.

Trimming takes 5 bases from V and 3 bases from J, and the germline ends sit 10 bases apart. The CDR3 covers 13 residues, taking in both the cysteine and the phenylalanine. Solely the CDR3 DNA is kept, with 39 bases framed from the first base. From a lookup of the germline V gene (reference sequence), CDR1 and CDR2 are MNHNY and SVGAGI. In Seattle, one collaborating source enrolled patients while the infection was active and tracked those patients longitudinally over the course of disease. The collaborating institutions used their own protocols to collect whole blood in K2EDTA tubes. Collaborator samples were shipped for TCRbeta analysis as frozen whole blood, isolated PBMCs, or DNA extracted from either sample type. In regard to this clone: Its target antigen remains unknown. No per-base quality is available; no much larger clone lies one base away.

The immunoSEQ Assay, a bias-controlled multiplex PCR, was used to amplify TCRbeta CDR3 regions from genomic DNA. As for the original processing: The number of nucleated cells in each sample was estimated from the amplification of reference gene primers within the assay. Sequence reads were collapsed and filtered to measure the absolute abundance of every unique TCRbeta CDR3 rearrangement. For each sample, productive Simpson clonality was calculated as the square root of Simpson's diversity index over productive rearrangements. As stored in TCRdb, this immuneACCESS dataset retains in-frame rearrangements with V and J assigned. A fraction of the clones does not appear; measured against another copy, unresolved V genes explain less than half of the discrepancy, and the remainder lacks a known reason. The DNA was the basis for D and trimming; V, J and clone size are from that table. The sample table records 150,000 to 200,000 clones; 75% to 85% of these occur just once. The ten largest clonotypes hold approximately 5.9% of the sample.

The chain links TRBV6-6 with TRBJ1-2; matching of 5 bases hints at TRBD1 as the D gene. The sample consisted of peripheral blood. This TCR was recovered from a woman in her thirties or forties with COVID-19, enrolled during active disease. The sequenced DNA: TGTGCCAGCAGTCTTGGGGGGTACTATGGCTACACCTTC. Translated, it reads CASSLGGYYGYTF.